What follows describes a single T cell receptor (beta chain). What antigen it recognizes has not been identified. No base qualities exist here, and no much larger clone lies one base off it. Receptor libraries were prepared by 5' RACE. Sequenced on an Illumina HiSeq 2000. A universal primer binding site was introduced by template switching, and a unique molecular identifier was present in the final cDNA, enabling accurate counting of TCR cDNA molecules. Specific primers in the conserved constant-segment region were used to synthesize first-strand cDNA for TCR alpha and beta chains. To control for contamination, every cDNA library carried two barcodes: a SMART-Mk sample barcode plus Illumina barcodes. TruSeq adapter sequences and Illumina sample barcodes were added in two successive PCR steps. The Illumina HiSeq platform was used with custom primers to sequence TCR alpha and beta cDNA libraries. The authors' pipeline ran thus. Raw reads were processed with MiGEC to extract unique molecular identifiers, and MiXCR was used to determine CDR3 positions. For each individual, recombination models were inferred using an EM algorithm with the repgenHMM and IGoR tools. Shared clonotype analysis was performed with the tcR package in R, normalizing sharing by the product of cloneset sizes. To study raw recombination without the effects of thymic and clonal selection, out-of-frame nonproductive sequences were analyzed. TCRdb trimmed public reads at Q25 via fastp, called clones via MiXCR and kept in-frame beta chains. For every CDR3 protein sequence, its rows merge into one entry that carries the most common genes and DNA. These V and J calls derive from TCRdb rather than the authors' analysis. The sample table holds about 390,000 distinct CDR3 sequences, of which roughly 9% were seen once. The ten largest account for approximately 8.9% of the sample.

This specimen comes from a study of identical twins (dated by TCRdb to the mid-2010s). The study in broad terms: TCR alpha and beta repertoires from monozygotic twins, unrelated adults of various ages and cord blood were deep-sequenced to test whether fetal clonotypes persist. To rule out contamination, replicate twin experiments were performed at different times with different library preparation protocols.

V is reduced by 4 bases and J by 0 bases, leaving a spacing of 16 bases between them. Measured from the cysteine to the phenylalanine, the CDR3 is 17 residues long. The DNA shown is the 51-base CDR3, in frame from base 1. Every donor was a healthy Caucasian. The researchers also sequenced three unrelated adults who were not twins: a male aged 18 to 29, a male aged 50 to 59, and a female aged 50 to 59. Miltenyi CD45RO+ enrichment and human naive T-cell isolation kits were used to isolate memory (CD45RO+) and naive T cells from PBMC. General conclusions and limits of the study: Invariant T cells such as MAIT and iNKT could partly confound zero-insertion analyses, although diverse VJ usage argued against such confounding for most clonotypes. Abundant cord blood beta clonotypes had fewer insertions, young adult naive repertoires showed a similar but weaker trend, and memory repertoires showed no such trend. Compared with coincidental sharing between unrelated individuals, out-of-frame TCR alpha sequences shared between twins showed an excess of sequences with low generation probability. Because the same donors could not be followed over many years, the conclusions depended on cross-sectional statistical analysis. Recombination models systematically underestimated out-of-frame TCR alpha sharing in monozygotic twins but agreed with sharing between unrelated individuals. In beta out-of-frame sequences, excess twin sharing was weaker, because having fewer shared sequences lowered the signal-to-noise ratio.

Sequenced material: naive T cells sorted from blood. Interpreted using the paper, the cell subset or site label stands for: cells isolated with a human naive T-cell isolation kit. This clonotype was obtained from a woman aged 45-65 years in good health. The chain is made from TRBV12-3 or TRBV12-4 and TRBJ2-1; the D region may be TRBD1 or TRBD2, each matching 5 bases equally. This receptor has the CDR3 CASSSSGGMGSYNEQFF. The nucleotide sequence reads TGTGCCAGCAGTTCCAGTGGGGGTATGGGCTCCTACAATGAGCAGTTCTTC.